A selection of T cell receptor beta chains follows, all from one sample in a study of blood T cell repertoires in COVID-19. Data came from immunoSEQ multiplex PCR; TCRdb stores just in-frame clones and leaves some out. The data contain approximately 30,000 clones, approximately 80% of them singletons. Sequences were obtained from peripheral blood. Source of these receptors: a woman in her sixties with acute or convalescent COVID-19. The CDR3 runs from the conserved cysteine through the conserved F or W. D genes are given only for firm matches. A clone size is listed for some rows: how often the clone was seen (once, few, many), or a class if it is expanded.

v_call	clone_size	j_call	d_call	cdr3_aa	cdr3_nt
TRBV19	.	TRBJ1-1	TRBD1	CASSADRGTHPSTEAFF	TGTGCCAGTAGTGCAGACAGGGGAACCCACCCGTCAACTGAAGCTTTCTTT
TRBV27	.	TRBJ1-1	.	CASSFGPGDTEAFF	TGTGCCAGCAGTTTCGGGCCGGGGGACACTGAAGCTTTCTTT
TRBV6-5	.	TRBJ1-2	.	CASTPGANYGYTF	TGTGCCAGCACCCCAGGGGCTAACTATGGCTACACCTTC
TRBV30	.	TRBJ2-7	TRBD2	CAWSPPPRLAATYEQYF	TGTGCCTGGAGTCCCCCCCCCAGACTAGCGGCTACCTACGAGCAGTACTTC
TRBV4-2	.	TRBJ2-6	.	CASSQGWARGHSSGANVLTF	TGTGCCAGCAGCCAAGGGTGGGCCAGGGGTCACTCCTCTGGGGCCAACGTCCTGACTTTC
TRBV29-1	few	TRBJ1-2	TRBD1	CTTWDRVLGYTF	TGCACCACCTGGGACAGGGTGTTGGGCTACACCTTC
TRBV7-6	.	TRBJ2-2	.	CASSLAPSSNTGELFF	TGTGCCAGCAGCCTAGCCCCCAGTTCGAACACCGGGGAGCTGTTTTTT
TRBV30	.	TRBJ1-1	TRBD1	CAHDRDTEAFF	TGTGCCCACGACAGGGACACTGAAGCTTTCTTT
TRBV19	.	TRBJ1-2	.	CASSIGRNGYTF	TGTGCCAGTAGTATCGGCAGGAACGGCTACACCTTC
TRBV5-1	once	TRBJ2-3	.	CASSLWGGSSTDTQYF	TGCGCCAGCAGCTTGTGGGGCGGATCTAGCACAGATACGCAGTATTTT
TRBV6-5	once	TRBJ2-2	TRBD1	CATGQGVGELFF	TGTGCCACGGGACAGGGGGTCGGGGAGCTGTTTTTT
TRBV19	once	TRBJ2-1	TRBD2	CASSSQAGGLISYNEQFF	TGTGCCAGTAGTTCCCAGGCGGGGGGGCTCATATCCTACAATGAGCAGTTCTTC
TRBV11-2	.	TRBJ2-3	TRBD2	CASSPTGLAGAQRDTQYF	TGTGCCAGCAGCCCGACCGGACTAGCGGGGGCCCAAAGAGATACGCAGTATTTT
TRBV7-6	.	TRBJ1-5	.	CASSLVSRERWQPQHF	TGTGCCAGCAGCTTAGTATCGAGGGAAAGATGGCAGCCCCAGCATTTT
TRBV15	.	TRBJ1-3	TRBD1	CATSRDRGSGNTIYF	TGTGCCACCAGCAGGGACAGGGGCTCTGGAAACACCATATATTTT
TRBV24-1	.	TRBJ2-2	TRBD1	CATSDNDRGGRALFF	TGTGCCACCAGTGATAATGACAGGGGGGGCCGTGCGCTGTTTTTT
TRBV7-2	.	TRBJ2-3	TRBD2	CASSLEGSGNTDTQYF	TGTGCCAGCAGCCTCGAGGGGAGCGGGAACACAGATACGCAGTATTTT
TRBV30	once	TRBJ2-5	TRBD1	CAWSVSWQGAGETQYF	TGTGCCTGGAGTGTATCGTGGCAGGGGGCTGGAGAGACCCAGTACTTC
TRBV28	.	TRBJ1-5	TRBD1	CASSSPGQGIYSNQPQHF	TGTGCCAGCAGTTCTCCGGGACAGGGGATTTATAGCAATCAGCCCCAGCATTTT
TRBV10-3	.	TRBJ2-1	TRBD2	CASKSGTSGYNEQFF	TGTGCCTCCAAGTCAGGGACTAGCGGATACAATGAGCAGTTCTTC
TRBV19	.	TRBJ1-5	.	CASSKQPQHF	TGTGCCAGTTCAAAACAGCCCCAGCATTTT
TRBV9	.	TRBJ2-7	TRBD1	CASSLNPGQIYEQYF	TGTGCCAGCAGCCTTAATCCGGGACAGATCTACGAGCAGTACTTC
TRBV14	.	TRBJ2-2	TRBD1	CASSQPSRQGRQPGELFF	TGTGCCAGCAGCCAGCCTTCACGACAGGGCCGCCAACCCGGGGAGCTGTTTTTT
TRBV5-1	few	TRBJ2-3	.	CASSSVAPDTQYF	TGCGCCAGCAGCTCAGTAGCCCCAGATACGCAGTATTTT
TRBV24-1	.	TRBJ1-5	TRBD1	CATSDRTGPSFQPQHF	TGTGCCACCAGTGATCGGACAGGCCCCTCTTTTCAGCCCCAGCATTTT
TRBV9	.	TRBJ1-2	.	CASSVESTPVYGYTF	TGTGCCAGCAGCGTAGAGTCGACACCAGTGTATGGCTACACCTTC
TRBV5-6	.	TRBJ2-7	.	CASSRIQGTYEQYF	TGTGCCAGCAGCCGGATACAGGGAACCTACGAGCAGTACTTC
TRBV20-1	.	TRBJ2-5	.	CSADREETQYF	TGCAGTGCTGACAGAGAAGAGACCCAGTACTTC
TRBV2	.	TRBJ1-6	TRBD1	CASRGTGGGWYNSPLHF	TGTGCCAGCAGGGGAACAGGGGGCGGGTGGTATAATTCACCCCTCCACTTT
TRBV4-1	.	TRBJ1-5	.	CASSRGLVDQPQHF	TGCGCCAGCAGCCGGGGCTTAGTGGATCAGCCCCAGCATTTT
TRBV3-1/TRBV3-2	.	TRBJ1-2	.	CASSQRPTVGYTF	TGTGCCAGCAGCCAACGCCCCACAGTTGGCTACACCTTC
TRBV5-1	.	TRBJ1-2	.	CASSLRPLDYGYTF	TGCGCCAGCAGCTTAAGGCCGCTAGACTATGGCTACACCTTC
TRBV27	few	TRBJ2-7	.	CASSKNYEQYF	TGTGCCAGCAGCAAAAACTACGAGCAGTACTTC
TRBV5-1	.	TRBJ1-6	.	CASSQGSGTVGDSPLHF	TGCGCCAGCAGCCAGGGTTCAGGGACTGTGGGGGATTCACCCCTCCACTTT
TRBV18	.	TRBJ2-1	TRBD2	CASSQTSGALQNEQFF	TGTGCCAGCTCTCAGACTAGCGGGGCTCTACAGAATGAGCAGTTCTTC
TRBV30	.	TRBJ1-4	.	CAWNREVTEKLFF	TGTGCCTGGAATAGGGAGGTGACTGAAAAACTGTTTTTT
TRBV7-9	.	TRBJ2-1	TRBD2	CASSLRSGEGDEQFF	TGTGCCAGCAGCTTACGTAGCGGGGAAGGGGATGAGCAGTTCTTC
TRBV10-3	.	TRBJ1-1	TRBD1	CAIGGGGVEAFF	TGTGCCATCGGCGGAGGGGGCGTGGAAGCTTTCTTT
TRBV11-2	.	TRBJ2-7	TRBD2	CASSLALDASGGYEQYF	TGTGCCAGCAGCTTAGCCTTAGATGCTAGCGGGGGTTACGAGCAGTACTTC
TRBV4-1	.	TRBJ2-7	TRBD2	CASSQVPTSGGDYEQYF	TGCGCCAGCAGCCAAGTCCCGACTAGCGGGGGGGACTACGAGCAGTACTTC
TRBV18	.	TRBJ2-7	TRBD1	CASSPRQGVYEQYF	TGTGCCAGCTCCCCCCGACAGGGCGTCTACGAGCAGTACTTC
TRBV10-1	once	TRBJ1-6	.	CANVYRGGCPPLHF	TGCGCCAACGTCTACCGAGGAGGCTGCCCACCCCTCCACTTT
TRBV7-9	.	TRBJ1-2	.	CASSLVTEYGYTF	TGTGCCAGCAGCTTAGTAACAGAATATGGCTACACCTTC
TRBV4-2	.	TRBJ1-1	TRBD1	CASSHPTGNSNTEAFF	TGTGCCAGCAGCCACCCGACAGGGAATTCGAACACTGAAGCTTTCTTT
TRBV23-1	.	TRBJ2-5	.	CASSQRGATETQYF	TGCGCCAGCAGTCAACGGGGGGCGACGGAGACCCAGTACTTC